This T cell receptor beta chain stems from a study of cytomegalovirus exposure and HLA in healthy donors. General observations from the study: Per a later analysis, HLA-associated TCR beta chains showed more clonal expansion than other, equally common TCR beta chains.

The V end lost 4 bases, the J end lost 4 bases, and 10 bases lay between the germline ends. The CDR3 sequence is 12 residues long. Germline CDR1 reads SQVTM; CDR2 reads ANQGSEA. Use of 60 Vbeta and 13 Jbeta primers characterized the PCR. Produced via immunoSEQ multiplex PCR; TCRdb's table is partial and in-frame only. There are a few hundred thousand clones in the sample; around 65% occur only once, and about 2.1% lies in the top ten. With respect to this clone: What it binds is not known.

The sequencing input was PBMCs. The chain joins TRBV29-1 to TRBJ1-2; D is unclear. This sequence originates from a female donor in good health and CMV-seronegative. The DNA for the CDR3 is TGCAGCGTTGGGAGGCAGGTCTATGGCTACACCTTC. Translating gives CSVGRQVYGYTF.